In its sample, the clone carrying this T cell receptor beta chain was seen many times. Its antigen is currently unknown. This sample was included in a study of T-cell reconstitution after alpha-beta-depleted transplantation in children. TCRbeta library construction was performed incorporating unique molecular identifiers. TCRdb itself ran the PCR reads through MiXCR, one entry per CDR3 protein. The sample has hundreds of thousands of distinct CDR3 sequences; 10% to 15% are singletons. Study outcomes and limitations: T-cell numbers and diversity one year post-transplant derived largely from freshly generated T cells. TCRbeta diversity was high at day 60 in some patients (a result of surviving recipient T cells and thymic progenitors).

The CDR3 is 15 residues long. Germline CDR1 SQVTM, CDR2 ANQGSEA. Unmatched junction bases numbered 6, after V lost 4 bases and J lost 4 bases. Sequences were derived from PBMCs, mostly from graft donor cells, sampled 360 days after TCRalphabeta/CD19-depleted stem cell transplant. The sequence was collected from a male patient aged 5 to 17 who had a stem cell transplant for acute myeloid leukemia, so the T cells may come from the graft donor. The chain couples TRBV29-1 to TRBJ2-2, with TRBD2 matching 10 bases. CDR3 nucleotide sequence: TGCAGCGTTGCCATCACTAGCGGGATCACCGGGGAGCTGTTTTTT. This gives the protein CSVAITSGITGELFF.